What follows is one T cell receptor beta chain and its context. These data are taken from a study of cytotoxic CD8 clonotypes in ibrutinib-treated CLL. Study details: Outcomes included around 24 partial and 2 complete responses; after median roughly six years, 14 stayed remitted and 12 progressed.

Germline V lookup: CDR1 MDHEN, CDR2 SYDVKM. The CDR3 totals 13 residues. The V gene lost 6 bases and the J gene lost 6 bases, with 14 bases spanning the gap. Sequencing sought depths of 1 in 200,000 to 1 in 1 million T cells. Sequencing was performed with immunoSEQ multiplex PCR; in TCRdb, only in-frame clones are kept and a portion is missing. This sample yields roughly 150,000 clones, of which more than 65% are seen a single time; roughly 2% belongs to the top ten. This sample comprised PBMCs, obtained after 12 months of ibrutinib treatment. The origin of this receptor is a human donor with chronic lymphocytic leukemia. This chain joins TRBV28 and TRBJ1-2; D gene unclear. Here the CDR3 DNA reads TGTGCCAGCAGCCTCGGGTCGAGGGATGGCTACACCTTC. Its protein product is CASSLGSRDGYTF.